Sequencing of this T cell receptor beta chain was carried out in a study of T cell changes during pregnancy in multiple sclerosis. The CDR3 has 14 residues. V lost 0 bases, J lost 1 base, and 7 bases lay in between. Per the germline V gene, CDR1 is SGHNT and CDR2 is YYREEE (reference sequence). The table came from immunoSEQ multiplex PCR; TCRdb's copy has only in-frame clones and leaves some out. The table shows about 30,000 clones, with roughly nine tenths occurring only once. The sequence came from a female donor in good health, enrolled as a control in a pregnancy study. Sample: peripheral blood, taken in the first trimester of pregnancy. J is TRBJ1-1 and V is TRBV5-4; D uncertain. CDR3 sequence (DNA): TGTGCCAGCAGCTTGGGTGCGCAGAACACTGAAGCTTTCTTT. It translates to CASSLGAQNTEAFF. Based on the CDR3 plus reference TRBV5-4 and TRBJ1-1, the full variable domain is ETGVTQSPTHLIKTRGQQVTLRCSSQSGHNTVSWYQQALGQGPQFIFQYYREEENGRGNFPPRFSGLQFPNYSSELNVNALELDDSALYLCASSLGAQNTEAFFGQGTRLTVV.